This T cell receptor beta chain was documented in a study of blood T cell repertoires in COVID-19. Study as a whole: From T cells, B-cell-depleted T cells, or PBMCs came the material, which was cDNA or gDNA.

Original methodology: Reference gene primer amplification yielded estimated nucleated cell counts. The repertoire was sequenced with immunoSEQ multiplex PCR; TCRdb's copy has only in-frame clones and lacks some. The V and J calls and clone size are taken from that table; D and trimming were inferred from the DNA. The sample yields some 150,000 clones, about 84% seen once. Deletions cut 5 bases from V and 4 bases from J, with 11 bases between. This CDR3 has 13 residues. CDR1 and CDR2 from the germline V gene are SGHTA and FQGNSA. V and J are TRBV7-2 and TRBJ1-1; TRBD1 is a possible D gene (5 bases). This clonotype was sampled from a man in his sixties with active or convalescent COVID-19. Sequencing was carried out using peripheral blood. CDR3 nucleotide sequence: TGTGCCAGCAGCCCCAGGGTCCGCACTGAAGCTTTCTTT. Translated, it gives CASSPRVRTEAFF.